A selection of T cell receptor beta chains follows, all from one sample in a study of blood T cells in healthy people across ages. TCRdb called the 5' RACE reads again in MiXCR, with one record for every CDR3 protein. The data show around 1.5 million distinct CDR3 sequences, with around 39% seen just once and 7.9% held by the top ten. The sequenced sample was blood. These receptors were taken from a woman aged 18-35 years in good health. Each CDR3 is given with its conserved first and last residue. D genes are given only for firm matches.

v_call	j_call	d_call	cdr3_aa
TRBV9	TRBJ2-4	.	CASSVATGEKNIQYF
TRBV12-3/TRBV12-4	TRBJ1-2	TRBD1	CVSSSRQGAGYTF
TRBV27	TRBJ1-5	.	CASSYGEQWPQHF
TRBV29-1	TRBJ2-1	TRBD2	CSVGSLAGGLSSYNEQFF
TRBV6-5	TRBJ2-1	TRBD2	CASSYAGTSKYNEQFF
TRBV4-1	TRBJ2-1	.	CASSQLDEQFF
TRBV5-5	TRBJ2-4	TRBD1	CASSIRQGDNPQNIQYF
TRBV11-2	TRBJ2-1	TRBD2	CASSLLAGAIYNEQFF
TRBV5-1	TRBJ2-5	.	CASSLDGPRAVKETQYF
TRBV29-1	TRBJ1-2	.	CSVEVAVDGYTF
TRBV5-1	TRBJ2-3	.	CASSWGLSDTLYF